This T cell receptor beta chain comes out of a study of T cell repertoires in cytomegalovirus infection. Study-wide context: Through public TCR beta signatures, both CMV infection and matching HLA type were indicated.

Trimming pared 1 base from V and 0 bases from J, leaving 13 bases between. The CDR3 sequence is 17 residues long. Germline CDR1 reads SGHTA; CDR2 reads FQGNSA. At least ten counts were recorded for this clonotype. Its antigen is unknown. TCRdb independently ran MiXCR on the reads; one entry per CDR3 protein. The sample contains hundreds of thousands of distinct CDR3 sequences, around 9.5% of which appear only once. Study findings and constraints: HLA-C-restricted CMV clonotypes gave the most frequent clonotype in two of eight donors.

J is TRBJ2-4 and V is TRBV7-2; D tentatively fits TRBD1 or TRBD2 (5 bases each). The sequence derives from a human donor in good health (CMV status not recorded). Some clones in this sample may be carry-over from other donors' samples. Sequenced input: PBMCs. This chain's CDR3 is CASSLDGTRVAKNIQYF. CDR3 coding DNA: TGTGCCAGCAGCTTAGATGGGACCCGAGTAGCCAAAAACATTCAGTACTTC.